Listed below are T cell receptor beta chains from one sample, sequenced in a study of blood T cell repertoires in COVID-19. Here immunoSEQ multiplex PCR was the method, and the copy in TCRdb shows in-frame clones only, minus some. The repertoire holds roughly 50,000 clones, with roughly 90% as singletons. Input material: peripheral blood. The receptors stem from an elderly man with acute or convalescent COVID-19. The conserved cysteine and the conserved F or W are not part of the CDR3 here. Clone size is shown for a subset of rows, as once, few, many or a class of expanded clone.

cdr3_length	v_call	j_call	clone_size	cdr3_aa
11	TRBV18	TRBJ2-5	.	ASSPGGAETQY
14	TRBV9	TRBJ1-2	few	ASSVARGGDMNGYT
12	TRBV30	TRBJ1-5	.	AWRARDWYQPQH
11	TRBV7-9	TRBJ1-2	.	ATTGRQGDGYT
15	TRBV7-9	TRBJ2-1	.	ASSLEGLAGGRGEQF
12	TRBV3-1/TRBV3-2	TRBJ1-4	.	ASSQEGGSEKLF
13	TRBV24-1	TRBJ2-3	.	ATSGGWISTDTQY
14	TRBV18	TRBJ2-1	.	ASSPPGGEGYNEQF
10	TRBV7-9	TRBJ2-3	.	ASSSLRDTQY
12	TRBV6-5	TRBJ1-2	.	ASSTRQGHYGYT
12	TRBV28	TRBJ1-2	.	ASRSSGGSYGYT
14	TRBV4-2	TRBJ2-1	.	ASSFITGRSYNEQF
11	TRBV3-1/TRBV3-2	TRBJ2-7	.	ASSRGTPGEQY
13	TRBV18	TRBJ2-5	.	ASSPSTGRQETQY
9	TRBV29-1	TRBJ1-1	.	SVRGQGEAF
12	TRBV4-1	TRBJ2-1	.	ASSQETGADEQF
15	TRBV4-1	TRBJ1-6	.	ASTQSAGGRRDSPLH
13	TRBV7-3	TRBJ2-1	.	ASSSGTSVYNEQF
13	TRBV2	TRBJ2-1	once	ASTGRSGVGNEQF
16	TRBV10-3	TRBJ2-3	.	AISESGLAGGHTDTQY
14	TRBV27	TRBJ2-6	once	ASSFQGGTGANVLT
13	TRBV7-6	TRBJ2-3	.	ASRPQRGVTDTQY
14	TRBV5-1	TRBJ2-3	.	ASSLMLGLYTDTQY
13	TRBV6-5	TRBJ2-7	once	ASSSRTGSSYEQY
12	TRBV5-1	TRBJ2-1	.	ASSFGINYNEQF
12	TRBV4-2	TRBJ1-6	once	ASSRAGDDSPLH
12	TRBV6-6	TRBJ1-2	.	ASTNPPTGSGYT
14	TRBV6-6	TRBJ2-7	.	ASSYSTGTGQYEQY
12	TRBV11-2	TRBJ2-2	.	ASRSRANTGELF
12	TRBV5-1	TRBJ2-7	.	ASSYTTGAYEQY